This paragraph covers one T cell receptor beta chain sequence. What it recognizes is unknown. Primers used in a second PCR of roughly 7 to 12 cycles were a sample-barcoded 5' primer and a J-beta primer mix. TCRdb ran MiXCR on the 5' RACE reads and lists one entry per CDR3 protein. Here the sample spans just over 800,000 distinct CDR3 sequences, 60% to 80% being singletons. The donors, healthy Caucasians from Russia, were aged roughly 6 to 90. Roughly 9 milliliters of peripheral blood were drawn from each donor. These data originate in a study of blood T cells in healthy people across ages. Overall study findings and caveats: Correlation between TCR beta diversity and naive T cell percentage was strong. Naive and antigen-experienced cells were not separated, limiting conclusive comparison.

Germline assignment: CDR1 DFQATT and CDR2 SNEGSKA (reference sequence). The CDR3 covers 14 residues. The ends lost 5 bases at V and 2 bases at J; junction bases unmatched: 7. The gene calls are TRBV20-1 and TRBJ2-7; 9 positions match TRBD1. This clonotype originated in a young man in good health. The sequenced sample consisted of blood. CDR3 residues: CSADPGQGAYEQYF. CDR3 bases: TGCAGTGCTGACCCGGGACAGGGTGCCTACGAGCAGTACTTC.